Given below is one T cell receptor beta chain in context. The ends lost 5 bases at V and 7 bases at J; junction bases unmatched: 12. The CDR3 spans 15 residues. In germline, CDR1 is SGHDT, CDR2 YYEEEE. This sample is drawn from a study of blood T cell repertoires in COVID-19. About the study: The samples span acute and convalescent COVID-19 from the United States, Italy and Spain.

Generated by immunoSEQ multiplex PCR, the TCRdb table keeps only in-frame clones and is missing some. The sample holds around 75,000 clones; roughly 80% are singletons and the top ten take less than 15%. This receptor was obtained from a man aged 50-59 years with COVID-19, enrolled during active disease. V is TRBV5-6 and J is TRBJ1-2; TRBD1 agrees at 9 bases. Sequencing input: peripheral blood. CDR3 residues: CASRRGQGPRFGYTF. For the CDR3, the DNA is TGTGCCAGCAGGCGTGGACAGGGGCCTAGGTTTGGCTACACCTTC.